This TCR beta chain was profiled in a study of blood T cell repertoires in COVID-19. Sequencing was performed with immunoSEQ multiplex PCR; in TCRdb, only in-frame clones are kept and a portion is missing. This table holds approximately 280,000 clones, around 89% found once. CDR1 is MGHDK and CDR2 is SYGVNS in the germline V gene. V was pared by 0 bases and J by 6 bases, with 17 bases between. The CDR3 sequence is 16 residues long. Sequencing used peripheral blood. The chain has TRBV25-1 and TRBJ1-2; D is uncertain. The source is a man aged 35 to 55 with acute or convalescent COVID-19. The CDR3, as DNA: TGTGCCAGCAGTGAATATGCATGGGCAGGCGTAGATGGCTACACCTTC. Protein: CASSEYAWAGVDGYTF.